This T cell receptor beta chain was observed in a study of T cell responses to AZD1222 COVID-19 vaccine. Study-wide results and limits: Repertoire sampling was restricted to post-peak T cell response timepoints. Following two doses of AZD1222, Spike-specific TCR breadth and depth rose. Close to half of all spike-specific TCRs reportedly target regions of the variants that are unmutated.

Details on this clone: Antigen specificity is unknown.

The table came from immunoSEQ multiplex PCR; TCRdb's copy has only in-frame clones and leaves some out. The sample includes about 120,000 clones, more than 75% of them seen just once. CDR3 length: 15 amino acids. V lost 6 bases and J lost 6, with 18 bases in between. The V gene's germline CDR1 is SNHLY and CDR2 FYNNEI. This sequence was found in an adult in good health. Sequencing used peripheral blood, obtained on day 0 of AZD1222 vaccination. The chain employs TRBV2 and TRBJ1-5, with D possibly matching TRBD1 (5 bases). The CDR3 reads CASSPKAGGIQPQHF. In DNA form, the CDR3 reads TGTGCCAGCAGCCCCAAAGCGGGGGGTATTCAGCCCCAGCATTTT.